This T cell receptor beta chain was recovered during a study of blood T cell repertoires in COVID-19. Turning to the study itself: Researchers got acute and convalescent COVID-19 samples from the United States, Italy and Spain.

Data came from immunoSEQ multiplex PCR; TCRdb stores just in-frame clones and leaves some out. The repertoire has about 140,000 clones, over 80% of them found once; the top ten carry approximately 10%. The CDR3 covers 16 residues. V lost 3 bases and J lost 2, with 14 bases in between. Looked up from germline, CDR1 is LNHDA and CDR2 is SQIVND (reference sequence). A note on this clone: Other DNA sequences in this sample translate to the same CDR3.

The source material was peripheral blood. This clonotype originated in a woman at least 80 years old with acute or convalescent COVID-19. The rearrangement joins TRBV19 to TRBJ1-5; a possible D gene is TRBD1 (5 bases). The CDR3 spells CASSIVRGEGNQPQHF. CDR3 bases: TGTGCCAGTAGTATTGTAAGGGGTGAGGGCAATCAGCCCCAGCATTTT. The variable domain in full, with the rest retrieved from reference TRBV19 and TRBJ1-5, is DGGITQSPKYLFRKEGQNVTLSCEQNLNHDAMYWYRQDPGQGLRLIYYSQIVNDFQKGDIAEGYSVSREKKESFPLTVTSAQKNPTAFYLCASSIVRGEGNQPQHFGDGTRLSIL.